This entry lists 10 T cell receptor beta chains sequenced from one sample in a study of vaccination and CD4 T cells after COVID-19. Once obtained from cultured CD4+ T cells, the DNA was sequenced using the Oncomine TCR Beta short-read assay. TCRdb processed the PCR reads anew with MiXCR; each CDR3 protein has one entry. The sample comprises 15,000 to 19,000 distinct CDR3 sequences, roughly three fifths of which are singletons, and approximately 12% rests with the top ten. Treatment described: approximately 9-day PBMC culture with coronavirus spike peptide pools or control peptides (ViraFEST assay). The antigens these receptors bind are not known. The sample was CD4+ T cells from blood, cultured in vitro. These receptors all come from a human donor who had recovered from COVID-19.

J is TRBJ1-6 and V is TRBV11-3; D is undetermined. The germline CDR1 and CDR2 sequences are SGHNT and YENEEA. The V and J ends lost 5 bases and 10 bases respectively, with 18 bases between them. The CDR3 loop spans 15 amino acids. The CDR3, as DNA: TGTGCCAGCAGCGATAGGACCGCTTCTTACTCACCCCTCCACTTT. Its protein is CASSDRTASYSPLHF.

This sequence joins TRBV10-3 and TRBJ2-1, with 13 positions matching TRBD2. J gave up 5 bases and V 4 bases, and 2 bases lay outside the gene matches. Germline lookup yields CDR1 ENHRY and CDR2 SYGVKD. The CDR3 has 15 amino acids. The CDR3 coding sequence is TGTGCCATCAGTGTAACTAGCGGGAGGGACAATGAGCAGTTCTTC. Its protein product is CAISVTSGRDNEQFF.

The chain employs TRBV9 and TRBJ2-5; possible D gene TRBD1, 5 bases. V gave up 4 bases and J gave up 4 bases, with 17 bases separating them. The length of the CDR3 is 15 residues. CDR1 SGDLS and CDR2 YYNGEE come from the germline V gene. CDR3 in DNA: TGTGCCAGCAGCCCCATGAGTAGAAGGGGAGAGACCCAGTACTTC. It specifies CASSPMSRRGETQYF.

This chain connects TRBV6-1 to TRBJ1-5; weak D call: TRBD1 (6 bases). Germline-derived CDR1 and CDR2 are MNHNS and SASEGT. CDR3 size: 15 residues. V was cut by 5 bases and J by 6 bases, with 17 bases left in between. As DNA, the CDR3 is TGTGCCAGCAGTATACAGGGAATGATCGGTCAGCCCCAGCATTTT. Translation gives CASSIQGMIGQPQHF.

The chain joins TRBV24-1 to TRBJ1-1; perhaps TRBD1 as D (6 bases). Deletions cut 9 bases from V and 5 bases from J, with 18 bases between. The length of the CDR3 is 14 residues. CDR1 is KGHDR and CDR2 is SFDVKD in the germline V gene. This CDR3 reads CATAEGGEDTEAFF. The CDR3 DNA follows: TGTGCCACCGCCGAGGGGGGTGAGGATACTGAAGCTTTCTTT.

The chain couples TRBV6-1 to TRBJ1-6; the match to TRBD1 covers 8 bases. CDR1 is MNHNS and CDR2 is SASEGT in the germline V gene. The J segment lost 4 bases and the V segment lost 2 bases, leaving 4 bases of the junction unmatched. The CDR3 runs 16 residues. The CDR3 region has the DNA TGTGCCAGCAGTGAAAGGAGGACAGGGTATAATTCACCCCTCCACTTT. Protein: CASSERRTGYNSPLHF.

Only a few counts were recorded for this clonotype. The CDR3 is CATSRDGFPNNEKLFF. CDR3 DNA sequence: TGTGCCACCAGCAGAGATGGGTTCCCAAATAATGAAAAACTGTTTTTT. The chain recombines TRBV15 with TRBJ1-4, with no clear D. Per germline, CDR1 LNHNV and CDR2 YYDKDF (reference sequence). V lost 0 bases to trimming and J lost 4 bases, with 12 bases between them. The CDR3 extends over 16 amino acids.

In its sample, this clonotype was seen a few times. The rearrangement links TRBV7-6 to TRBJ1-2; 12 nucleotides line up with TRBD1. V lost 5 bases to trimming and J lost 6 bases; unmatched junction nucleotides: 4. Germline CDR1 and CDR2: SGHVS and FNYEAQ. The CDR3 sequence is 14 residues long. CDR3 nucleotide sequence: TGTGCCAGCAGCGCGGGACAGGGGGCCGATGGCTACACCTTC. Protein: CASSAGQGADGYTF.

This clonotype was counted only a few times. The chain couples TRBV20-1 to TRBJ1-5; D might be TRBD1 (5 bases). This CDR3 contains 12 residues. Germline V gives CDR1 DFQATT, CDR2 SNEGSKA (reference sequence). The ends were cut back, 2 bases at V and 7 bases at J, with 9 bases in the middle. CDR3 in amino acids: CSARQGTQPQHF. DNA for the CDR3: TGCAGTGCTAGACAGGGCACCCAGCCCCAGCATTTT.

DNA for the CDR3: TGTGCCAGCAGTGCAGGGGTTTCTTCACCCCTCCACTTT. Amino acid sequence: CASSAGVSSPLHF. The chain has TRBV2 and TRBJ1-6; possible D gene TRBD1, 6 bases. The CDR3 sequence is 13 residues long. V was pared by 4 bases and J by 9 bases, with 10 bases between. Germline assignment: CDR1 SNHLY and CDR2 FYNNEI. Drawing the rest from reference TRBV2 and TRBJ1-6, the complete variable domain is EPEVTQTPSHQVTQMGQEVILRCVPISNHLYFYWYRQILGQKVEFLVSFYNNEISEKSEIFDDQFSVERPDGSNFTLKIRSTKLEDSAMYFCASSAGVSSPLHFGNGTRLTVT.